Given below is one T cell receptor beta chain in context. In the original processing: Amplifying reference gene primers gave estimates of nucleated cell counts. The protocol was immunoSEQ multiplex PCR, while the TCRdb copy is restricted to in-frame clones and leaves out a portion. That table furnishes V, J and clone size, whereas the DNA furnished D and trimming. There are fewer than 45,000 clones in the sample; over 80% occur only once, and 10% lies in the top ten. The data were obtained in a study of blood T cell repertoires in COVID-19. As for the study in general: The United States, Italy and Spain were the sources of the acute and convalescent COVID-19 samples. In each case, the material was cDNA or gDNA derived from T cells, B-cell-depleted T cells, or PBMCs.

This TCR came from a man older than 75 with active COVID-19. The sample taken for sequencing was peripheral blood.

The CDR3 here is CASSVARGGRDTDTQYF. The CDR3 bases are TGTGCCAGCAGCGTAGCTCGGGGCGGGAGGGACACAGATACGCAGTATTTT. The V call is TRBV9, the J call TRBJ2-3; 9 bases agree with TRBD2. The germline V gene encodes CDR1 SGDLS and CDR2 YYNGEE. Unmatched junction bases numbered 7, after V lost 0 bases and J lost 2 bases. The CDR3 loop spans 17 amino acids.